The 23 T cell receptor beta chains below all came from one sample that was sequenced in a study of blood T cell repertoires in COVID-19. Clones were sequenced by immunoSEQ multiplex PCR, and TCRdb holds only the in-frame ones, with some missing. The sample records around 200,000 clones, 86% being singletons. Input material: peripheral blood. The receptors derive from a man aged 70-80 years with active or convalescent COVID-19.

The rearrangement joins TRBV4-1 to TRBJ1-2, with D perhaps matching TRBD1 (5 bases). The germline V and J ends were trimmed by 1 base and 7 bases, with 10 bases remaining between them. This CDR3 region has 13 residues. The V gene's germline CDR1 is MGHRA and CDR2 YSYEKL. This CDR3 is CASSQARGFGYTF. The CDR3 DNA is TGCGCCAGCAGCCAAGCGCGGGGGTTTGGCTACACCTTC.

The V call is TRBV13, the J call TRBJ2-1; no clear D. Germline V CDR1 and CDR2: PRHDT, FYEKMQ (reference sequence). The CDR3 sequence is 14 residues long. Between the trimmed V and J ends, which lost 0 bases and 6 bases, there was a span of 9 bases. The CDR3 DNA sequence: TGTGCCAGCAGCTTAGGTCGACGACTCAATGAGCAGTTCTTC. Translating gives CASSLGRRLNEQFF.

This rearrangement joins TRBV5-4 to TRBJ2-1; TRBD1 aligns across 8 bases. Germline V lookup: CDR1 SGHNT, CDR2 YYREEE (reference sequence). The CDR3 consists of 15 residues. Unmatched junction bases numbered 2, after V lost 0 bases and J lost 3 bases. In nucleotides, the CDR3 is TGTGCCAGCAGCTTGGTGGGGACAGGCTACAATGAGCAGTTCTTC. Translating it yields CASSLVGTGYNEQFF.

V and J are TRBV30 and TRBJ1-2; possible D gene TRBD1, 5 bases. The CDR3 is 15 amino acids. Germline CDR1 GTSNPN, CDR2 SVGIG (reference sequence). V was pared by 5 bases and J by 3 bases, with 19 bases between. CDR3: CAWVANLGGDYGYTF. CDR3 DNA sequence: TGTGCCTGGGTGGCGAATTTAGGAGGGGACTATGGCTACACCTTC.

The CDR3 here is CASSRGLAGERTGELFF. CDR3 nucleotides: TGTGCCAGCAGCCGCGGACTAGCGGGAGAGCGTACCGGGGAGCTGTTTTTT. The chain employs TRBV5-4 and TRBJ2-2, with 13 bases aligning to TRBD2. CDR1 SGHNT and CDR2 YYREEE come from the germline V gene (reference sequence). The CDR3 length is 17 residues. V gave up 4 bases and J gave up 5 bases; unmatched junction bases: 8.

V is TRBV7-9 and J is TRBJ2-5, with D tentatively TRBD2 (5 bases). Trimming took 5 bases from V and 0 from J, leaving 13 bases between them. This CDR3 contains 15 residues. CDR1 and CDR2 (germline): SEHNR, FQNEAQ (reference sequence). CDR3 nucleotides: TGTGCCAGCAGCCTCATTGGACTTTACCAAGAGACCCAGTACTTC. It specifies CASSLIGLYQETQYF. Looking up the rest from reference TRBV7-9 and TRBJ2-5 gives the full variable domain: DTGVSQNPRHKITKRGQNVTFRCDPISEHNRLYWYRQTLGQGPEFLTYFQNEAQLEKSRLLSDRFSAERPKGSFSTLEIQRTEQGDSAMYLCASSLIGLYQETQYFGPGTRLLVL.

The chain recombines TRBV28 with TRBJ1-2; D possibly corresponds to TRBD1 (5 bases). Germline V gene sequence: CDR1 MDHEN, CDR2 SYDVKM. Trimming took 7 bases from V and 8 from J, leaving 17 bases between them. The CDR3 length is 13 residues. The CDR3 DNA follows: TGTGCCAGCACCTGGGGGGGTAGATCGGGCTACACCTTC. The encoded protein is CASTWGGRSGYTF.

This clone was seen once. The chain combines TRBV12-3 or TRBV12-4 with TRBJ2-7; D is perhaps TRBD1 (6 bases). The CDR3 has 13 amino acids. V lost 7 bases, J lost 2 bases, and 12 bases lay in between. The CDR3 region is CASTRTETYEQYF. The CDR3 nucleotides read TGTGCCAGCACCAGGACAGAAACCTACGAGCAGTACTTC.

The table lists this clone with a few counts. V usage is TRBV16 and J usage is TRBJ1-5, with a tentative D call TRBD1 (5 bases). Germline V gene data show CDR1 as KGHSY and CDR2 as FQNENV. The CDR3 runs 15 residues. The V end was cut by 2 bases, the J end by 5 bases, with 13 bases between. The CDR3, as DNA: TGTGCCAGCAGCCAACAGGGAACAGGTTATCAGCCCCAGCATTTT. It codes for CASSQQGTGYQPQHF.

This sequence joins TRBV19 and TRBJ1-1, with D tentatively TRBD1 (5 bases). The CDR3 has 13 amino acids. Germline values: CDR1 LNHDA, CDR2 SQIVND (reference sequence). V was cut by 5 bases and J by 5 bases, with 12 bases left in between. The CDR3 protein is CASSGTGRTEAFF. The CDR3, as DNA: TGTGCCAGTAGTGGGACGGGGAGGACTGAAGCTTTCTTT.

This chain uses TRBV14 with TRBJ2-7; 9 positions agree with TRBD1. This CDR3 is built from 16 residues. Germline V CDR1 and CDR2: SGHDN, FVKESK. The V segment lost 1 base and the J segment 2 bases; nucleotides outside the gene matches: 6. The CDR3 region is CASSQVPGTGTYEQYF. The CDR3 region has the DNA TGTGCCAGCAGCCAAGTCCCCGGGACAGGGACCTACGAGCAGTACTTC.

This clone was seen only a few times. The chain carries TRBV5-1 and TRBJ2-7; TRBD1 might be the D (5 bases). The CDR3 length is 14 residues. Trimming cost V 2 bases and J 0 bases, with 9 bases left between them. In germline, CDR1 is SGHRS, CDR2 YFSETQ. As DNA, the CDR3 is TGCGCCAGCAGCTTTGGCGACAGCTCCTACGAGCAGTACTTC. It is translated as CASSFGDSSYEQYF.

This chain links TRBV19 with TRBJ2-1, with 15 bases identical to TRBD2. This CDR3 spans 20 amino acids. With 3 bases clipped from V and 0 bases from J, the junction kept 9 bases outside the gene matches. Per germline, CDR1 LNHDA and CDR2 SQIVND (reference sequence). The chain's CDR3 is CASSIRPGLAGGHSYNEQFF. Here the CDR3 DNA reads TGTGCCAGTAGTATCCGACCGGGACTAGCGGGGGGCCACTCCTACAATGAGCAGTTCTTC.

The chain joins TRBV5-1 to TRBJ1-2; 9 bases align to TRBD1. The CDR3 is 14 amino acids. Looked up from germline, CDR1 is SGHRS and CDR2 is YFSETQ. Losses at the gene ends were 3 bases for V and 6 bases for J; bases not matched to a gene: 6. CDR3: CASSSGQGLHGYTF. CDR3 coding DNA: TGCGCCAGCAGCTCCGGACAGGGGCTTCATGGCTACACCTTC.

V and J are TRBV5-8 and TRBJ2-7, with 8 bases matching TRBD1. The V gene's germline CDR1 is SGHTS and CDR2 YDEGEE. The CDR3 consists of 11 residues. V trimming: 5 bases; J trimming: 7 bases; junction bases outside the gene matches: 2. Here the CDR3 reads CASRTGVEQYF. CDR3 bases: TGTGCCAGCAGGACAGGGGTTGAGCAGTACTTC. The whole variable domain, filled in from reference TRBV5-8 and TRBJ2-7, reads EAGVTQSPTHLIKTRGQQATLRCSPISGHTSVYWYQQALGLGLQFLLWYDEGEERNRGNFPPRFSGRQFPNYSSELNVNALELEDSALYLCASRTGVEQYFGPGTRLTVT.

The rearrangement links TRBV25-1 to TRBJ2-7; 7 nucleotides align to TRBD1. Germline trimming cut 4 bases from V and 0 bases from J; bases unmatched to any gene: 3. Germline assignment: CDR1 MGHDK and CDR2 SYGVNS. The CDR3 totals 14 residues. The CDR3 sequence is CASSAGDSSYEQYF. The CDR3, as DNA: TGTGCCAGCAGTGCCGGGGACAGCTCCTACGAGCAGTACTTC.

The CDR3 region is CASSPQGFWEQFF. The CDR3, as DNA: TGTGCCAGCAGCCCGCAGGGGTTCTGGGAGCAGTTCTTC. V usage is TRBV5-6 and J usage is TRBJ2-1; TRBD1 is a possible D gene (6 bases). Germline V lookup: CDR1 SGHDT, CDR2 YYEEEE. V shed 4 bases and J shed 10 bases, with 15 bases lying between them. The CDR3 extends over 13 amino acids.

The chain recombines TRBV18 with TRBJ1-5; D unclear. Deletions cut 3 bases from V and 6 bases from J, with 12 bases between. Germline V CDR1 and CDR2: KGHSH, LQKENI. This CDR3 has 14 residues. Here the CDR3 DNA reads TGTGCCAGCTCACCCCCGAGTGTCGGTCAGCCCCAGCATTTT. Its protein product is CASSPPSVGQPQHF.

The chain couples TRBV6-6 to TRBJ2-7; possibly TRBD1 for D (6 bases). V was pared by 6 bases and J by 2 bases, with 14 bases between. The germline V gene encodes CDR1 MNHNY and CDR2 SVGAGI (reference sequence). The CDR3 sequence is 14 residues long. CDR3 residues: CASSSSQGAYEQYF. CDR3 bases: TGTGCCAGCAGCTCTTCACAGGGAGCCTACGAGCAGTACTTC.

The chain recombines TRBV6-6 with TRBJ2-7, with 11 nucleotides matching TRBD2. V lost 5 bases, J lost 2 bases, and 5 bases stayed unmatched. CDR1 MNHNY and CDR2 SVGAGI come from the germline V gene (reference sequence). The CDR3 covers 15 residues. CDR3 nucleotide sequence: TGTGCCAGCAGTGGCGGGACTAGCGGAACCTACGAGCAGTACTTC. This codes for CASSGGTSGTYEQYF.

The chain has TRBV7-3 and TRBJ1-1, with D tentatively TRBD1 (5 bases). The V gene lost 4 bases and the J gene lost 5 bases, with 11 bases spanning the gap. Germline V gene lookup returns CDR1 SGHTA and CDR2 FQGTGA. The CDR3 is 13 amino acids. The DNA of the CDR3 is TGTGCCAGCAGCTCCCTGGGGGGAACTGAAGCTTTCTTT. It specifies CASSSLGGTEAFF.

The CDR3 DNA is TGCGCCAGCAGCACCTCGGGACAGAACACTGAAGCTTTCTTT. Translation: CASSTSGQNTEAFF. V usage is TRBV5-1 and J usage is TRBJ1-1; tentatively, D is TRBD1 (6 bases). The CDR3 sequence is 14 residues long. Trimming took 4 bases from V and 1 from J, leaving 11 bases between them. In germline, CDR1 is SGHRS, CDR2 YFSETQ.

This chain joins TRBV5-1 and TRBJ1-4, with D perhaps matching TRBD1 (5 bases). CDR1 is SGHRS, CDR2 YFSETQ, per germline. The CDR3 spans 13 residues. V dropped 2 bases and J dropped 5 bases, with 7 bases sitting between them. The chain's CDR3 is CASSFGGNEKLFF. DNA for the CDR3: TGCGCCAGCAGCTTTGGGGGGAATGAAAAACTGTTTTTT.